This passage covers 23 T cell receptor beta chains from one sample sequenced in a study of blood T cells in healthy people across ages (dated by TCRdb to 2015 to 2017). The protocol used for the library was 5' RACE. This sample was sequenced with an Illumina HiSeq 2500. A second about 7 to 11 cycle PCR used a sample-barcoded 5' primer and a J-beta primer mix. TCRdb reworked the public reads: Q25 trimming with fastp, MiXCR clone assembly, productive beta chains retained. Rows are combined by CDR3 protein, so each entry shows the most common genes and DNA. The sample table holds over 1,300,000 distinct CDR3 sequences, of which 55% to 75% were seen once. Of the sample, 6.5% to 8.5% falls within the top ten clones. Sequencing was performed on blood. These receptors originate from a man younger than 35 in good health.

The CDR3, as DNA: TGTGCCAGCAGCCAAGATAGCCGGGAGGGCCTATACACAGATACGCAGTATTTT. It specifies CASSQDSREGLYTDTQYF. The rearrangement joins TRBV4-2 to TRBJ2-3; TRBD2 agrees at 8 bases. Germline V gene lookup returns CDR1 LGHNA and CDR2 YNFKEQ. The CDR3 spans 18 residues. J was trimmed by 2 bases and V by 0 bases; bases with no gene match: 10.

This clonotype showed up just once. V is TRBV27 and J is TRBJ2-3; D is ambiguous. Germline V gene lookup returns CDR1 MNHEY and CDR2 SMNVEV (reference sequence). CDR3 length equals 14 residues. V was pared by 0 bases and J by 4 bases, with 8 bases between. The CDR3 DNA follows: TGTGCCAGCAGTTTATCCCTCGTGGCAGATACGCAGTATTTT. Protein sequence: CASSLSLVADTQYF.

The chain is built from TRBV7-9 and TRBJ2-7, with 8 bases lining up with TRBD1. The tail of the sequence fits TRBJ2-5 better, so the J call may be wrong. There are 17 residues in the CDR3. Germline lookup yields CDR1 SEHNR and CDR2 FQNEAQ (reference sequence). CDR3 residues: CASSLARRTGREETQYF. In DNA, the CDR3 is TGTGCCAGCAGCTTAGCTCGCCGGACAGGGAGAGAAGAGACCCAGTACTTC.

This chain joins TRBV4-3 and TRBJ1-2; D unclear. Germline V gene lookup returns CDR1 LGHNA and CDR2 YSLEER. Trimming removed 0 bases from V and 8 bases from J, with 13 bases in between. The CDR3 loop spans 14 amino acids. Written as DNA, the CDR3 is TGCGCCAGCAGCCAAGAGACTCGGGCGAGAGGCTACACCTTC. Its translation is CASSQETRARGYTF.

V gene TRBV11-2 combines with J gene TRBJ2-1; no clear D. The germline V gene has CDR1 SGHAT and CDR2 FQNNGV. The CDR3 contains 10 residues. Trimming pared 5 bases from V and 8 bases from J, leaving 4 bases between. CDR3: CASSHHEQFF. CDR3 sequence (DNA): TGTGCCAGCAGCCACCATGAGCAGTTCTTC.

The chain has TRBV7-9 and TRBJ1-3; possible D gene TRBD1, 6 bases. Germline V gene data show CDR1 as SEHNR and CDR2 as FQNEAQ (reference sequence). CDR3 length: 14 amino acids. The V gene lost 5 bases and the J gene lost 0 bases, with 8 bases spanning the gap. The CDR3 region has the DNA TGTGCCAGCAGCCGACAGGTCTCTGGAAACACCATATATTTT. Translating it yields CASSRQVSGNTIYF.

CDR3 sequence (DNA): TGCAGCGTTGCAAACCGGGGGAGTTTTAGAGAGACCCAGTACTTC. It translates to CSVANRGSFRETQYF. The rearrangement joins TRBV29-1 to TRBJ2-5, with D perhaps TRBD2 (6 bases). Trimming cost V 4 bases and J 4 bases, with 19 bases left between them. Germline CDR1 SQVTM, CDR2 ANQGSEA. CDR3 size: 15 residues.

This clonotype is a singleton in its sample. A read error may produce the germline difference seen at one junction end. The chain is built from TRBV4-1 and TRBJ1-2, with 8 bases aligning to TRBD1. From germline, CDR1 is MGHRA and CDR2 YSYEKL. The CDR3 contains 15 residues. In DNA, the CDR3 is TGCGCCAGCAGCCCCGCCGGACAGGGATTTCATGGCCACACCTTC. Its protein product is CASSPAGQGFHGHTF.

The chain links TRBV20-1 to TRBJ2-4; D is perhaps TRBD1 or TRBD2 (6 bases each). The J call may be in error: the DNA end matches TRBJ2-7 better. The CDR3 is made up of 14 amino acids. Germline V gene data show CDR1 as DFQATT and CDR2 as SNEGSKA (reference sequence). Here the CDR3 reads CSAREGGHASEQYF. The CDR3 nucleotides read TGCAGTGCTAGAGAGGGGGGCCACGCTTCCGAGCAGTACTTC.

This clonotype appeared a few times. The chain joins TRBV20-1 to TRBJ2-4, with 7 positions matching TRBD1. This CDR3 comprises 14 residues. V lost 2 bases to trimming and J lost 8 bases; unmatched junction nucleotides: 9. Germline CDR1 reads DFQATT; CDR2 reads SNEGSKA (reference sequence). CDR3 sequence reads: CSARSPQGTDIQYF. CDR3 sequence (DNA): TGCAGTGCTAGAAGCCCACAGGGGACGGACATTCAGTACTTC.

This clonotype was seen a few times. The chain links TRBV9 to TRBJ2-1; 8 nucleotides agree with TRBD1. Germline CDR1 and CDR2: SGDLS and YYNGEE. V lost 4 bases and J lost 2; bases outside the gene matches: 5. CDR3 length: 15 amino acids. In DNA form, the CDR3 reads TGTGCCAGCAGCCCTCGGGACAGGACCTACAATGAGCAGTTCTTC. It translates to CASSPRDRTYNEQFF.

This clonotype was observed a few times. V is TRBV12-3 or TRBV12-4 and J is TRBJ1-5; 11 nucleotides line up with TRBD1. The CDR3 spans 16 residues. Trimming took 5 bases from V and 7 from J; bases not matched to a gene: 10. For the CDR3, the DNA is TGTGCCAGCAGTCCTACCACCCGGGACAGGGGGCAGCCCCAGCATTTT. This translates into CASSPTTRDRGQPQHF.

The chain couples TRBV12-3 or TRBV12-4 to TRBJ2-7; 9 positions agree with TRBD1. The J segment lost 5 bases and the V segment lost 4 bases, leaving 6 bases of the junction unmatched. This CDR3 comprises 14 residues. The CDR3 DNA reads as TGTGCCAGCAGTTATACAGGGGGCGAAAACGAGCAGTACTTC. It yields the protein CASSYTGGENEQYF.

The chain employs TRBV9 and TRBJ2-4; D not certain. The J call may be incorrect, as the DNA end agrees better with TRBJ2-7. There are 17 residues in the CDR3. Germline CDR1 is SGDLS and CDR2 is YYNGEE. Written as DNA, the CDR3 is TGTGCCAGCAGCGTAGAGGGAAGCCTGATGCCACTCCACGAGCAGTACTTC. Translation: CASSVEGSLMPLHEQYF.

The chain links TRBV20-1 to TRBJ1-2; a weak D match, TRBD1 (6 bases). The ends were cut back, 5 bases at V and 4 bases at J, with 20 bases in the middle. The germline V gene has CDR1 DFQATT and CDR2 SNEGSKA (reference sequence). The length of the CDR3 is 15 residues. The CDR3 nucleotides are TGCAGTGCTCCTGAGGACAGCCCGAATGTCTATGGCTACACCTTC. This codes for CSAPEDSPNVYGYTF.

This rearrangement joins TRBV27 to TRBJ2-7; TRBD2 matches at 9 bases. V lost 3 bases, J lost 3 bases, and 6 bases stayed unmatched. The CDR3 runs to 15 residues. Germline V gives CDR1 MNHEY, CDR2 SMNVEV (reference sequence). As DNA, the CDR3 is TGTGCCAGCAGTTTCTTTAGCGGGAGAGACTACGAGCAGTACTTC. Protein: CASSFFSGRDYEQYF.

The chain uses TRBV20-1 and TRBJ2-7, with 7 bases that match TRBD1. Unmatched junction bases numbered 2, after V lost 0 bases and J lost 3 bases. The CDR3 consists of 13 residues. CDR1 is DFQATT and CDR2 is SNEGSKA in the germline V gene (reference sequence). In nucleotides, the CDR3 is TGCAGTGCTAGAGATAACAGGGGCTACGAGCAGTACTTC. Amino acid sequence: CSARDNRGYEQYF.

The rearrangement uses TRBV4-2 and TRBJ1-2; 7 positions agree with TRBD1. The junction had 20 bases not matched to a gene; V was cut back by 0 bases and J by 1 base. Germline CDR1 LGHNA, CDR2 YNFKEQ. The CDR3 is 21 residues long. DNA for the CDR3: TGTGCCAGCAGCCAAGAAAACAACAGGGGCGGGAGGGAGTTTTTTAACTATGGCTACACCTTC. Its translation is CASSQENNRGGREFFNYGYTF.

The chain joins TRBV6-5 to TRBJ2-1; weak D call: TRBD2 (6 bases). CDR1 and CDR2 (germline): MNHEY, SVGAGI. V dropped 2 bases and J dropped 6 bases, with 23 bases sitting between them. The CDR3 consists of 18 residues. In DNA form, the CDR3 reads TGTGCCAGCAGTTACAAACCCAACCCGGGGGAATCACTCAATGAGCAGTTCTTC. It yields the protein CASSYKPNPGESLNEQFF.

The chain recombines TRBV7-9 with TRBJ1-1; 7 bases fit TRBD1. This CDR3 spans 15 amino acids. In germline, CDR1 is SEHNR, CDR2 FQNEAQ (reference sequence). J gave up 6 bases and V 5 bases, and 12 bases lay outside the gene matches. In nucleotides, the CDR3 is TGTGCCAGCAGCCCATCAGACAGAAGGGGGCCTGAAGCTTTCTTT. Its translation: CASSPSDRRGPEAFF.

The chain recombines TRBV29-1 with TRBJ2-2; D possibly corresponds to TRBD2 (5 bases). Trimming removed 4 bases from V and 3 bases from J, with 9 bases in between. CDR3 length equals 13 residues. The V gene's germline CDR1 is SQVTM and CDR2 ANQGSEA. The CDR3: CSVAGLYTGELFF. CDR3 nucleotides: TGCAGCGTTGCAGGACTGTACACCGGGGAGCTGTTTTTT.

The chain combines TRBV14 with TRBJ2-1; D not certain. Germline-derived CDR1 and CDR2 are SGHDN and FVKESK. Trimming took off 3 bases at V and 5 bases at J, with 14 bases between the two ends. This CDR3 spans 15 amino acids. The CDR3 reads CASSHPGPKNNEQFF. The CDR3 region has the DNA TGTGCCAGCAGCCACCCCGGGCCGAAAAACAATGAGCAGTTCTTC.

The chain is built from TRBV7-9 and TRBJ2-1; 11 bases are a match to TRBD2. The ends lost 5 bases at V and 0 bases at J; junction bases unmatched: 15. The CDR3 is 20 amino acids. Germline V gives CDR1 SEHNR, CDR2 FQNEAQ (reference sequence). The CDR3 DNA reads TGTGCCAGCAGCAACCTAATTATCTTTAGCGGGAGGGTCTCCTACAATGAGCAGTTCTTC. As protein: CASSNLIIFSGRVSYNEQFF.